This T cell receptor (beta chain) was obtained from a study of CD8+ T cells in alopecia areata. Background on the study: Treated patients were dosed with oral tofacitinib, taking 5 to 10 mg twice daily.

The study's findings and limits: Numerous expanded lesional clones remained in scalp and blood during tofacitinib.

Turning to this clone: What it recognizes is unknown.

With 6 bases removed from V and 10 bases from J, the gap between germline ends came to 9 bases. CDR1 MDHEN and CDR2 SYDVKM come from the germline V gene. The CDR3 extends over 11 amino acids. Treatment of the sample: oral pan-JAK inhibitor, 5-10 mg twice daily. RNA, once extracted, was reverse transcribed into cDNA for use as the sequencing template. Assay: immunoSEQ multiplex PCR; the TCRdb copy retains only in-frame clones and omits some. The sample lists approximately 210,000 clones; about three fifths were seen once. The TCR was taken from a human donor with alopecia areata. The sequencing here drew on CD4+ T cells sorted from blood, taken at week 4, from a patient treated with tofacitinib. The chain employs TRBV28 and TRBJ2-2; no clear D. The CDR3 nucleotides are TGTGCCAGCAGGGCCCAGGTGGAGCTGTTTTTT. Translating it yields CASRAQVELFF.